The clone carrying this TCR beta chain was observed a handful of times. Its antigen remains unknown. The sample comes from a study of T cell responses to AZD1222 COVID-19 vaccine. On the study more broadly: Pooling of second doses given at about 4 or about 12 weeks was done.

Germline V CDR1 and CDR2: MNHEY, SVGEGT. The CDR3 runs 11 residues. Trimming took off 4 bases at V and 7 bases at J, with 7 bases between the two ends. Study-level results: Nearly half of unique spike-specific TCRs reportedly avoided B.1.351 and B.1.1.7 mutated regions. Most donors were white British, females outnumbered males, and clonal diversity was possibly underestimated.

TCRdb's copy holds only in-frame clones and misses some; the assay was immunoSEQ multiplex PCR. The data hold around 120,000 clones, with around 87% observed a single time. The V call is TRBV6-2 or TRBV6-3, the J call TRBJ1-1; unclear D gene. The sequences come from peripheral blood, collected on day 0 of AZD1222 vaccination. The receptor comes from an adult in good health. The CDR3 loop is CASSSGFEAFF. CDR3 DNA: TGTGCCAGCAGTTCGGGATTTGAAGCTTTCTTT.